The sample holds a few counts of the clone carrying this TCR beta chain. This entry is derived from a study of patients and donors after allogeneic stem cell transplantation. Trimming removed 5 bases from V and 10 bases from J; junction bases left unmatched: 13. The CDR3 spans 15 residues. CDR1 and CDR2 from the germline V gene are SGHRS and YFSETQ. TCRdb recomputed calls from the RT-PCR reads with MiXCR, one row per CDR3 protein. This sample has hundreds of thousands of distinct CDR3 sequences, with 11% to 15% found just once. This TCR derives from a human donor who was either an allogeneic HSCT recipient or a stem cell or donor lymphocyte infusion donor (not recorded which). It is not recorded whose cells these are; they may come from a transplant donor. Source material: blood, either unsorted or a sorted T cell fraction (not recorded which). This sequence joins TRBV5-1 and TRBJ2-1; TRBD2 agrees at 9 bases. The CDR3 DNA follows: TGCGCCAGCAGTCTTGGCGGGAGGGCCCGCGGAGAGCAGTTCTTC. This sequence encodes CASSLGGRARGEQFF.